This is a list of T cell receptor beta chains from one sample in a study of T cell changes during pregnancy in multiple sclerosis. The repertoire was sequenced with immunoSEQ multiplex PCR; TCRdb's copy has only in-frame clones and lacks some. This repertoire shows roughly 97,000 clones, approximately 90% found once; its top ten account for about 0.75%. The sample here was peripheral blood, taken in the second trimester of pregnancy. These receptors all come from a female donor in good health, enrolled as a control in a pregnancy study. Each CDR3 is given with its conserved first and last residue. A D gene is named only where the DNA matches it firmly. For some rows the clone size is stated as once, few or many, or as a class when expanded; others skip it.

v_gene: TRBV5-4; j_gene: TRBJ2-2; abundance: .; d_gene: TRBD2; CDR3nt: TGTGCCAGCAGCGGGCGGGAGGGGAACACCGGGGAGCTGTTTTTT; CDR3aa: CASSGREGNTGELFF
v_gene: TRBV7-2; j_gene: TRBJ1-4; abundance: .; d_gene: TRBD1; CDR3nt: TGTGCCAGCAGCTTAGCGTTAGGGGGCGCTGGCACGGTGGGTGAAAAACTGTTTTTT; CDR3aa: CASSLALGGAGTVGEKLFF
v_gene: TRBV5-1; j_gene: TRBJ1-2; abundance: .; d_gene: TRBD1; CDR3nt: TGCGCCAGCAGCCGCGGACTGACAGGGATCGATGGCTACACCTTC; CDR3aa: CASSRGLTGIDGYTF
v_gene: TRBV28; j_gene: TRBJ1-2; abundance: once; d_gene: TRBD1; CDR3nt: TGTGCCAGCAGGACAGGGTTCTATGGCTACACCTTC; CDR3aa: CASRTGFYGYTF
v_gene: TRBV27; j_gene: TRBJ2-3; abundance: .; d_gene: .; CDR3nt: TGTGCCAGCAGTTTCGAGCCTCTTAATACGCAGTATTTT; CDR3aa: CASSFEPLNTQYF
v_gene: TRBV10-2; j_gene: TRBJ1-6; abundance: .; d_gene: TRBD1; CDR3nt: TGCGCCAGCAGTGGGACAGGGGGTACTTCACCCCTCCACTTT; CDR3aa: CASSGTGGTSPLHF
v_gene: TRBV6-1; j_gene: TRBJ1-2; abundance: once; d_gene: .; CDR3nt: TGTGCCAGCAACCAGGGTCATGGCTACACCTTC; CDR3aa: CASNQGHGYTF
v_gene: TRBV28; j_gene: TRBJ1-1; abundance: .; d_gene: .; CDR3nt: TGTGCCAGCAGTTCCCAACAGGGTCGGACTGAAGCTTTCTTT; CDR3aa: CASSSQQGRTEAFF
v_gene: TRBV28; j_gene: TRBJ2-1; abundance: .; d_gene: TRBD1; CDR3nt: TGTGCCAGCAGCGAGGGACAGAGATTCAATGAGCAGTTCTTC; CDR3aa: CASSEGQRFNEQFF
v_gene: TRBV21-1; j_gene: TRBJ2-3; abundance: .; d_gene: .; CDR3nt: TGTGCCAGCAGCTCGGTAGAGGGTGCAGATACGCAGTATTTT; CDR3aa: CASSSVEGADTQYF
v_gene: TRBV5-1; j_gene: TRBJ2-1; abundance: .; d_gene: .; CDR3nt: TGCGCCAGCAGCTTGGTCGGGGAAGGATACAATGAGCAGTTCTTC; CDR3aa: CASSLVGEGYNEQFF
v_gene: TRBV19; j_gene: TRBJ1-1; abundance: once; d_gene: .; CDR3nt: TGTGCCAGTAGTATCTCAGGGTGGGACACTGAAGCTTTCTTT; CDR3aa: CASSISGWDTEAFF
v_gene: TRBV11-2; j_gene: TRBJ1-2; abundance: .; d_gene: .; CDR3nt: TGTGCCAGCAGCCCCGAGACTTACTATGGCTACACCTTC; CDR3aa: CASSPETYYGYTF
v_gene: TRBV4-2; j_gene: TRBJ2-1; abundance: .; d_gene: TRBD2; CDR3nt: TGTGCCAGCAGCCAAGATGGCCTAGCGGGGCCCTACAATGAGCAGTTCTTC; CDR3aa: CASSQDGLAGPYNEQFF
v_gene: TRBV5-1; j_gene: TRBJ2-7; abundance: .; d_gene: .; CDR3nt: TGCGCCAGCAGCCCGGAAGGCCGGAGGGCTCGCGAGCAGTACTTC; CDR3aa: CASSPEGRRAREQYF
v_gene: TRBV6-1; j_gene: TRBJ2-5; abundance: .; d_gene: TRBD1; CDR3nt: TGTGCCAGCAGTGTGGGACAGGGGTGGCAAGAGACCCAGTACTTC; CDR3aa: CASSVGQGWQETQYF
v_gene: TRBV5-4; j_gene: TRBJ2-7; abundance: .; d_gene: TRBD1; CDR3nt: TGTGCCAGCAGCCCTGGGACAGGGGGCTCCTACGAGCAGTACTTC; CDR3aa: CASSPGTGGSYEQYF
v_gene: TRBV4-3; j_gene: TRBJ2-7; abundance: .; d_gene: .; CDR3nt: TGCGCCAGCAGCCAAGAGGAACGGGGGTCGTACGAGCAGTACTTC; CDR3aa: CASSQEERGSYEQYF
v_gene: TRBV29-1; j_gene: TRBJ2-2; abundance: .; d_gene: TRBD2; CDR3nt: TGCAGCGTTGTTGGGAGGGCCGAGAACACCGGGGAGCTGTTTTTT; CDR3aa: CSVVGRAENTGELFF
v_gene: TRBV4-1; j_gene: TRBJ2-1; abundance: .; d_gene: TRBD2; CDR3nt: TGCGCCAGCAGCACACCCCCTCTAGCGGGAGGGCCTTTCTTCAACAATGAGCAGTTCTTC; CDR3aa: CASSTPPLAGGPFFNNEQFF
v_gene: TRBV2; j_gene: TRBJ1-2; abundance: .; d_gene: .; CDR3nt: TGTGCCAGCAGTGTGTTGGTGGAGGGAAATGGCTACACCTTC; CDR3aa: CASSVLVEGNGYTF
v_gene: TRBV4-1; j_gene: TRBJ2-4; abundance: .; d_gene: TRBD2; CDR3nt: TGCGCCAGCAGCCAGAAAAGAGCGGGAGGGCCAAACATTCAGTACTTC; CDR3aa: CASSQKRAGGPNIQYF